Listed below are T cell receptor beta chains from one sample, sequenced in a study of T cells in Graves' hyperthyroidism and ophthalmopathy. From the multiplex PCR reads, TCRdb called clonotypes with MiXCR, one entry per CDR3 protein. The sample has about 600,000 distinct CDR3 sequences, 16% seen once. The source material was blood. Receptor source: a woman aged 40-49 years with Graves' ophthalmopathy. CDR3s include the opening cysteine and the closing phenylalanine or tryptophan. The order of the fields is D gene, V gene, J gene, clone size, CDR3 DNA, CDR3 protein. The D gene is left open where the match is weak. The size entry is marked missing in some rows and otherwise reads once, few, many or a size class.

>-|TRBV7-9|TRBJ1-2|few
TGTGCCAGCAGCTTATCCGAAACCCTGGCCCGGGATGGCTACACCTTC
CASSLSETLARDGYTF
>-|TRBV29-1|TRBJ2-5|-
TGCAGCTCCCGGGACCCAGGAGAGACCCAGTACTTC
CSSRDPGETQYF
>TRBD1|TRBV7-3|TRBJ1-1|few
TGTGCCAGCAGCTTACGGTGGGACAGGGTGAACACTGAAGCTTTCTTT
CASSLRWDRVNTEAFF
>TRBD1|TRBV6-1|TRBJ2-2|many
TGTGCCAGCAGCCGGGACAGAGCCACCGGGGAGCTGTTTTTT
CASSRDRATGELFF
>TRBD2|TRBV6-1|TRBJ2-7|many
TGTGCCAGCAGTGTTAGCGGGGGGACCTACGAGCAGTACTTC
CASSVSGGTYEQYF
>-|TRBV6-1|TRBJ1-2|-
TGTGCCAGCAGCCGGACCGCCACCAGGTTTGGCTACACCTTC
CASSRTATRFGYTF
>-|TRBV11-3|TRBJ2-3|many
TGTGCCAGCAGCTTTAGGGGCTCGGAGGATACGCAGTATTTT
CASSFRGSEDTQYF
>-|TRBV20-1|TRBJ2-7|many
TGCAGTGCTAGTCTTGGGGGACGATACGAGCAGTACTTC
CSASLGGRYEQYF
>-|TRBV20-1|TRBJ1-2|-
TGCAGTGCCGTGGGCCACGGTACCTATGGCTACACCTTC
CSAVGHGTYGYTF
>TRBD1|TRBV6-1|TRBJ1-6|-
TGTGCCAGCAGTCTCCGGACAGGGAGCTCCTATAATTCACCCCTCCACTTT
CASSLRTGSSYNSPLHF
>-|TRBV18|TRBJ2-1|many
TGTGCCAGCTCACCACCTCGGAAAATCATGTACAATGAGCAGTTCTTC
CASSPPRKIMYNEQFF
>-|TRBV6-2/TRBV6-3|TRBJ1-1|many
TGTGCCAGCAGTTACGGGAGGGACACTGAAGCTTTCTTT
CASSYGRDTEAFF
>TRBD2|TRBV6-4|TRBJ2-3|few
TGTGCCAGCAGTGAAGCGGGAGGGCCGGCAGATACGCAGTATTTT
CASSEAGGPADTQYF
>TRBD2|TRBV12-3/TRBV12-4|TRBJ2-5|many
TGTGCCAGCAGCTTTCGTACGGGGGGGCCGGAGACCCAGTACTTC
CASSFRTGGPETQYF
>-|TRBV7-2|TRBJ2-2|-
TGTGCCAGCAAACCCTTTAAAGACGGGGAGCTGTTTTTT
CASKPFKDGELFF
>TRBD1|TRBV6-1|TRBJ2-1|few
TGTGCCAGCAGAAAACCCGGACAGGGGGCGGGTGGTGAGCAGTTCTTC
CASRKPGQGAGGEQFF
>-|TRBV18|TRBJ1-1|-
TGTGCCAGCTCTGAGAGTGGGGACACTGAAGCTTTCTTT
CASSESGDTEAFF
>-|TRBV3-1|TRBJ1-1|few
TGTGCCAGCAGCCAAATTGGTGGTGAAAAGGGGAGGTACACTGAAGCTTTCTTT
CASSQIGGEKGRYTEAFF
>TRBD1|TRBV6-1|TRBJ2-2|few
TGTGCCAGCAGTGTAACCGGGACAGGAGGCGGGGAGCTGTTTTTT
CASSVTGTGGGELFF
>-|TRBV2|TRBJ2-5|many
TGTGCCAGCAGTGGGTTTCCTGGCAGGGACCAAGAGACCCAGTACTTC
CASSGFPGRDQETQYF
>-|TRBV30|TRBJ2-3|many
TGTGCCTGGAGGGTTGTAACAGATACGCAGTATTTT
CAWRVVTDTQYF
>TRBD1|TRBV2|TRBJ2-7|many
TGTGCCAGCAGGACAGGGTATGAGGTGTTCTCCTACGAGCAGTACTTC
CASRTGYEVFSYEQYF
>-|TRBV15|TRBJ1-5|few
TGTGCCACCAGCAGAGGGAGGCAGGGGAATCAGCCCCAGCATTTT
CATSRGRQGNQPQHF
>TRBD2|TRBV2|TRBJ2-5|many
TGTGCCAGCAGCGGCCGGGGGGGACCCCCGACACGGACCCAGTACTTC
CASSGRGGPPTRTQYF
>-|TRBV5-1|TRBJ2-3|-
TGCGCCAGCAGAGGACCAGGGGCGGCAGATACGCAGTATTTT
CASRGPGAADTQYF
>TRBD1|TRBV10-1|TRBJ2-7|many
TGCGCCAGCAGGGGGACAGGGGGGTCCTACGAGCAGTACTTC
CASRGTGGSYEQYF
>TRBD2|TRBV30|TRBJ2-7|few
TGTGCCTGGAGTCGAACTAGCGGGAGCTCCTACGAGCAGTACTTC
CAWSRTSGSSYEQYF
>TRBD2|TRBV7-9|TRBJ2-7|few
TGTGCCAGCAGCTTAGGCGGACTAGCGGGAGCTCGGGAGCAGTACTTC
CASSLGGLAGAREQYF
>-|TRBV5-1|TRBJ2-3|many
TGCGCCAGCAGCCCCATGGATATCGACTCCCTACTACGGGGAGGCCCTACTACGCAGTATTTT
CASSPMDIDSLLRGGPTTQYF
>TRBD1|TRBV20-1|TRBJ2-1|many
TGCAGTGCAGTCTCGGACAGGGGGGTCAATGAGCAGTTCTTC
CSAVSDRGVNEQFF
>-|TRBV27|TRBJ2-1|few
TGTGCCAGCAGTCCGCGGGCCCCCCCAAATGAGCAGTTCTTC
CASSPRAPPNEQFF
>TRBD1|TRBV12-3/TRBV12-4|TRBJ1-5|many
TGTGCCAGCAGTTTTCGGACAGGCCAACCTGGGGGCAATCAGCCCCAGCATTTT
CASSFRTGQPGGNQPQHF
>-|TRBV6-1|TRBJ1-2|many
TGTGCCAGCAAAGGTCGGGCCGCGGGAGGCTACACCTTC
CASKGRAAGGYTF
>-|TRBV5-1|TRBJ2-1|many
TGCGCCAGCAGCCTGAATCGACAGTTCAGCTCCTACAATGAGCAGTTCTTC
CASSLNRQFSSYNEQFF
>TRBD2|TRBV10-3|TRBJ2-7|-
TGTGCCATCGGTACTAGCGTGTACGAGCAGTACTTC
CAIGTSVYEQYF
>-|TRBV20-1|TRBJ2-3|-
TGCAGTGCTAGAAGGGGGAACCCTCCCACAGATACGCAGTATTTT
CSARRGNPPTDTQYF
>TRBD1|TRBV5-1|TRBJ1-1|many
TGTGCCAGCAGTTTGACAGGGCCCACTGAAGCTTTCTTT
CASSLTGPTEAFF
>-|TRBV11-2|TRBJ1-3|few
TGTGCCAGCAGCTTTTTCGACAACACTGGAAACACCATATATTTT
CASSFFDNTGNTIYF
>-|TRBV20-1|TRBJ1-5|few
TGCAGTGCAAGCCCTCAGGGGTGGGGTAACAATCAGCCCCAGCATTTT
CSASPQGWGNNQPQHF
>-|TRBV6-2/TRBV6-3|TRBJ2-7|many
TGTGCCAGCAGCCAGCCATCGATGGTGTCCTACGAGCAGTACTTC
CASSQPSMVSYEQYF